This TCR beta chain was profiled in a study of OX40 agonist ivuxolimab in advanced cancers. The overall study: It was ivuxolimab, an agonistic anti-OX40 (CD134) antibody, that patients were treated with. Patients enrolled in dose escalation were diagnosed with hepatocellular carcinoma, melanoma, renal cell or head and neck cancer. With a range of roughly 20 to 85, age averaged roughly 61 years, and more than 75% were male.

Profiling relied on immunoSEQ multiplex PCR, and the TCRdb table lists in-frame clones only, not all of them. The data contain approximately 57,000 clones, around nine tenths of them singletons. This clone was observed a single time. Antigen unknown. Trimming removed 5 bases at V and 3 bases at J, with 10 bases between. Germline values: CDR1 SGHTA, CDR2 FQGNSA. The CDR3 loop spans 13 amino acids. The study, taken as a whole, reports: Partial responders at 0.1-3.0 mg/kg showed near-lowest clonal expansion.

The material sequenced was CD4+ or CD8+ T cells sorted from blood, taken in a trial of the OX40 agonist ivuxolimab. The TCR sequence derives from an adult with an advanced solid tumor such as melanoma, head and neck, liver or kidney cancer. The chain recombines TRBV7-2 with TRBJ1-2; D not certain. This chain's CDR3 is CASSPQEDYGYTF. CDR3 coding DNA: TGTGCCAGCAGCCCCCAGGAGGACTATGGCTACACCTTC.